The present T cell receptor (beta chain) was sequenced within a study of blood T cells in healthy people across ages. Then a second PCR, running roughly 7 to 11 cycles, was carried out with a sample-barcoded 5' primer and a J-beta primer mix. Every sample produced at least 3 million CDR3-containing paired-end reads. TCRdb recomputed calls from the 5' RACE reads with MiXCR, one row per CDR3 protein. The repertoire consists of 1.5 million to 2 million distinct CDR3 sequences, with 28% occurring once and the leading ten covering less than 9.5%. Looked up from germline, CDR1 is MNHEY and CDR2 is SMNVEV (reference sequence). The CDR3 is made up of 14 amino acids. Trimming left V 2 bases short and J 7 bases short, with 12 bases between. The study's findings and limits: Relative to aged donors, long-lived donors carried more naive CD4+ cells and displayed higher diversity. In these data, TCR beta diversity tracked strongly with naive T cell percentage. Not knowing donor CMV status may have confounded expanded clonotype changes.

Concerning this clonotype: Its antigen remains unidentified.

The sequencing sample was made of blood. This sequence originates from a woman aged 25 to 39 in good health. The J gene is TRBJ1-5, the V gene TRBV27, with D possibly being TRBD1 (5 bases). CDR3 nucleotide sequence: TGTGCCAGCAGTTTAAAGGGGCATAACCAGCCCCAGCATTTT. It translates to CASSLKGHNQPQHF.